This TCR beta chain was documented in a study of T-cell reconstitution after alpha-beta-depleted transplantation in children. This CDR3 region has 13 residues. Trimming removed 2 bases at V and 6 bases at J, with 11 bases between. In germline, CDR1 is SGHTA, CDR2 FQGTGA. Unique molecular identifiers were used to barcode this TCRbeta library. TCRdb fed the PCR reads into MiXCR, producing one record per CDR3 protein. The sample has more than 550,000 distinct CDR3 sequences, roughly a tenth seen once. This clonotype showed up just a few times. This TCR came from a human donor who donated a stem cell graft to a child with acute myeloid leukemia. The material sequenced was PBMCs from the stem cell graft donor, taken from the stem cell graft. The J gene is TRBJ2-7, the V gene TRBV7-3; tentative D call: TRBD1 (5 bases). Here the CDR3 DNA reads TGTGCCAGCAGCTTATGGGGCCGAGCCGAGCAGTACTTC. Translated: CASSLWGRAEQYF.